This T cell receptor (beta chain) comes out of a study of radiotherapy plus CTLA-4 blockade in lung cancer (dated by TCRdb to between 2017 and 2018). For the wider study: Objective responses were observed in about 17% of enrolled patients, and disease control was achieved in 31%.

Focal radiation therapy combined with CTLA-4 blockade (ipilimumab) was tested in patients with chemo-refractory metastatic non-small-cell lung cancer. Library generation was performed with the immunoSEQ multiplex PCR assay. TCRdb carries this immuneACCESS record with in-frame sequences only. Its versions omit some clonotypes, under half of them owing to an unresolved V gene in the studies checked, with the rest unexplained. Present in this sample are around 86,000 clones, 75% to 90% of which were seen just once. The ten top clones hold around 0.76% of the sample. Beyond this particular receptor, the publication reports: After treatment with radiotherapy and ipilimumab, TCR clones that came from tumors expanded in the peripheral blood. Increased serum interferon-beta after radiation, together with early dynamic changes in blood T cell clones, were reported to be the strongest predictors of response.

The CDR3 holds 13 amino acids from the cysteine to the phenylalanine. Kept here is only the CDR3 DNA, which spans 39 bases and is read in frame from base 1. The junction carries 8 bases between V and J, which are trimmed by 2 bases and 6 bases respectively. CDR1 and CDR2 were assigned from the germline V gene as SGHTA and FQGNSA. To note about this clone: No cognate antigen has been identified for it. No qualities accompany the bases; no much larger clone lies one base away.

The sample in question was peripheral blood, obtained from a patient treated with radiotherapy plus ipilimumab. The chain couples TRBV7-2 to TRBJ2-1; a weak D assignment points to TRBD2 (6 bases agree). The receptor was isolated from a human donor with non-small cell lung cancer who had stable disease on radiotherapy plus ipilimumab. CDR3 protein: CASSLTTSNEQFF. The sequenced DNA is TGTGCCAGCAGCTTAACGACTAGCAATGAGCAGTTCTTC.